These 21 T cell receptor beta chains were sequenced from one sample in a study of CD8 T cells in Susac syndrome. Reverse transcription of about 0.45 to 1 ug RNA was performed with random hexamers. TCRdb recomputed calls from the immunoSEQ multiplex PCR reads with MiXCR, one row per CDR3 protein. The table records about 240,000 distinct CDR3 sequences, 90% to 96% of them present only once. Sequenced input: CD4+ T cells from PBMCs. Receptors originate from a human donor with Susac syndrome.

The chain is built from TRBV3-1 and TRBJ2-5, with 10 bases that match TRBD2. V was clipped by 3 bases and J by 4 bases; unmatched bases: 8. The germline gives CDR1 LGHDT, CDR2 YNNKEL (reference sequence). The CDR3 is 16 residues long. The CDR3 reads CASSQPSGRPPETQYF. The CDR3 coding sequence is TGTGCCAGCAGCCAGCCTAGCGGGAGACCCCCAGAGACCCAGTACTTC.

The rearrangement joins TRBV7-9 to TRBJ2-7, with D uncertain. The CDR3 sequence is 15 residues long. With 1 base removed from V and 0 bases from J, the gap between germline ends came to 10 bases. Germline V CDR1 and CDR2: SEHNR, FQNEAQ (reference sequence). The CDR3: CASSLDSGGSYEQYF. The CDR3 coding sequence is TGTGCCAGCAGCTTAGATTCAGGCGGCTCCTACGAGCAGTACTTC.

The rearrangement links TRBV2 to TRBJ2-7, with D perhaps given as TRBD1 or TRBD2 (6 bases each). Per germline, CDR1 SNHLY and CDR2 FYNNEI. Trimming removed 7 bases from V and 6 bases from J, with 13 bases in between. The CDR3 runs 12 residues. The CDR3 loop is CASKVGGREQYF. The CDR3 DNA follows: TGTGCCAGCAAAGTTGGGGGGCGCGAGCAGTACTTC.

The CDR3 region is CASSGRGSGNTIYF. CDR3 sequence (DNA): TGTGCCAGCAGCGGACGAGGCTCTGGAAACACCATATATTTT. The gene calls are TRBV9 and TRBJ1-3; D not certain. Between the trimmed V and J ends, which lost 3 bases and 0 bases, there was a span of 7 bases. Germline values: CDR1 SGDLS, CDR2 YYNGEE. The CDR3 length is 14 residues.

This sequence joins TRBV30 and TRBJ2-5, with D possibly TRBD1 on 6 matching bases. In germline, CDR1 is GTSNPN, CDR2 SVGIG (reference sequence). CDR3 size: 17 residues. The germline V and J ends were trimmed by 0 bases and 5 bases, with 22 bases remaining between them. Written as DNA, the CDR3 is TGTGCCTGGAGTGTACCGACCGGCCCAGGGGTGGGCGAGACCCAGTACTTC. It encodes CAWSVPTGPGVGETQYF.

The V gene is TRBV11-2, the J gene TRBJ1-1; D is undetermined. The CDR3 length is 13 residues. V was trimmed by 1 base and J by 5 bases, leaving 8 bases between them. The germline V gene has CDR1 SGHAT and CDR2 FQNNGV. The CDR3 loop is CASSLAMGTEAFF. Written as DNA, the CDR3 is TGTGCCAGCAGCTTAGCGATGGGGACTGAAGCTTTCTTT.

The V call is TRBV12-3 or TRBV12-4, the J call TRBJ2-5; 16 positions agree with TRBD2. The CDR3 extends over 17 amino acids. J lost 5 bases, V lost 4 bases, and 7 bases had no gene match. In DNA form, the CDR3 reads TGTGCCAGCAGTTGGGGGACTAGCGGGAGGGCCGAGGAGACCCAGTACTTC. Protein product: CASSWGTSGRAEETQYF.

This rearrangement joins TRBV3-1 to TRBJ1-3; D is unresolved. Germline assignment: CDR1 LGHDT and CDR2 YNNKEL (reference sequence). V lost 5 bases to trimming and J lost 7 bases, with 15 bases between them. CDR3 length equals 14 residues. This CDR3 is CASSVRSGPNTIYF. The CDR3 nucleotides read TGTGCCAGCAGCGTTCGATCAGGACCGAACACCATATATTTT.

The genes are TRBV20-1 and TRBJ1-2; no clear D. V gave up 0 bases and J gave up 1 base, with 15 bases separating them. This CDR3 spans 16 amino acids. Per the germline V gene, CDR1 is DFQATT and CDR2 is SNEGSKA (reference sequence). The chain's CDR3 is CSARDKDRVVNYGYTF. The CDR3 bases are TGCAGTGCTAGAGATAAAGACCGCGTAGTTAACTATGGCTACACCTTC.

The rearrangement uses TRBV14 and TRBJ2-1; D call uncertain. The V end lost 5 bases, the J end lost 10 bases, and 15 bases lay between the germline ends. Germline lookup yields CDR1 SGHDN and CDR2 FVKESK. This CDR3 contains 13 residues. CDR3 region: CASSLTVRVEQFF. For the CDR3, the DNA is TGTGCCAGCAGCTTAACTGTACGAGTGGAGCAGTTCTTC.

The rearrangement uses TRBV29-1 and TRBJ2-7, with 11 positions matching TRBD2. This CDR3 has 14 amino acids. Per germline, CDR1 SQVTM and CDR2 ANQGSEA. Germline trimming cut 3 bases from V and 2 bases from J; bases unmatched to any gene: 3. CDR3 protein: CSVDVSGRAYEQYF. The CDR3 region has the DNA TGCAGCGTTGACGTTAGCGGGAGGGCCTACGAGCAGTACTTC.

The J gene is TRBJ2-7, the V gene TRBV18; D unclear. Per the germline V gene, CDR1 is KGHSH and CDR2 is LQKENI. The V end lost 3 bases, the J end lost 5 bases, and 8 bases lay between the germline ends. This CDR3 comprises 12 residues. In DNA form, the CDR3 reads TGTGCCAGCTCACCCTTGGGGAACGAGCAGTACTTC. Amino acid sequence: CASSPLGNEQYF.

The chain joins TRBV30 to TRBJ2-2, with 8 bases identical to TRBD2. V shed 2 bases, J shed 4 bases, and the junction held 6 bases outside the gene matches. The germline V gene encodes CDR1 GTSNPN and CDR2 SVGIG (reference sequence). The CDR3 contains 15 residues. In DNA form, the CDR3 reads TGTGCCTGGAGTAGGACTAGCCGAGGCACCGGGGAGCTGTTTTTT. Translation gives CAWSRTSRGTGELFF.

The V gene is TRBV7-3, the J gene TRBJ2-5; 7 bases fit TRBD2. The junction had 5 bases not matched to a gene; V was cut back by 3 bases and J by 4 bases. Germline V CDR1 and CDR2: SGHTA, FQGTGA. The CDR3 spans 14 residues. This CDR3 reads CASSFPLAGETQYF. CDR3 coding DNA: TGTGCCAGCAGCTTTCCCTTAGCGGGAGAGACCCAGTACTTC.

The chain is built from TRBV7-2 and TRBJ2-3; D is ambiguous. The CDR3 is made up of 14 amino acids. V was shortened by 1 base and J by 8 bases, with 13 bases between the two germline ends. The V gene's germline CDR1 is SGHTA and CDR2 FQGNSA. The CDR3 DNA reads as TGTGCCAGCAGCTTAGTCCGAACGACCGTTACGCAGTATTTT. It yields the protein CASSLVRTTVTQYF.

V gene TRBV30 combines with J gene TRBJ2-3; 9 nucleotides agree with TRBD1. Unmatched junction bases numbered 5, after V lost 5 bases and J lost 2 bases. The CDR3 extends over 14 amino acids. Germline V CDR1 and CDR2: GTSNPN, SVGIG (reference sequence). CDR3 amino acids: CAWSGTGSTDTQYF. In DNA, the CDR3 is TGTGCCTGGTCCGGGACAGGGTCCACAGATACGCAGTATTTT.

The genes are TRBV20-1 and TRBJ2-7; no clear D gene. The CDR3 length is 13 residues. V lost 6 bases and J lost 3, with 15 bases in between. CDR1 and CDR2 from the germline V gene are DFQATT and SNEGSKA (reference sequence). The CDR3 sequence is CSARLGLGYEQYF. The CDR3 bases are TGCAGTGCGAGACTTGGTTTGGGCTACGAGCAGTACTTC.

The rearrangement joins TRBV29-1 to TRBJ1-5; TRBD1 aligns across 8 bases. The CDR3 runs to 16 residues. The V and J ends lost 5 bases and 4 bases, in that order; junction bases with no gene match: 13. Germline V gives CDR1 SQVTM, CDR2 ANQGSEA. CDR3: CSVLGDRRPTNQPQHF. CDR3 in DNA: TGCAGCGTTCTCGGGGACAGGAGACCTACTAATCAGCCCCAGCATTTT.

J is TRBJ2-1 and V is TRBV11-2; tentatively, D is TRBD2 (6 bases). Germline loops: CDR1 SGHAT, CDR2 FQNNGV. CDR3 length: 15 amino acids. V was clipped by 3 bases and J by 4 bases, with 13 bases between them. CDR3 in amino acids: CASSFITGAYNEQFF. CDR3 in DNA: TGTGCCAGCAGCTTTATAACGGGAGCTTACAATGAGCAGTTCTTC.

The chain combines TRBV27 with TRBJ1-2; D not resolved. CDR1 is MNHEY, CDR2 SMNVEV, per germline (reference sequence). Trimming shortened V by 6 bases and J by 2 bases, and 22 bases separated the two germline ends. The CDR3 sequence is 17 residues long. The CDR3 bases are TGTGCCAGCAGCCTATCAAGACACCGAATAAGAAACTATGGCTACACCTTC. This translates into CASSLSRHRIRNYGYTF.

The gene calls are TRBV25-1 and TRBJ1-4; D is unresolved. CDR1 is MGHDK and CDR2 is SYGVNS in the germline V gene. V was clipped by 7 bases and J by 12 bases, with 18 bases between them. The CDR3 is 13 amino acids. The CDR3 DNA reads TGTGCCAGCACCGATCCCGGGCTTGCGGAACTGTTTTTT. It is translated as CASTDPGLAELFF.